The source of this T cell receptor (beta chain) is a study of identical twins. Template switching (which added a universal primer site) was used, and cDNA carried unique molecular identifiers. TCRdb analysed the 5' RACE reads with MiXCR anew, one entry per CDR3 protein. Seen here are about 490,000 distinct CDR3 sequences, approximately 14% observed once, and the top ten hold roughly 0.4%. Study observations and caveats: It was cross-sectional statistical analysis, not following the same donors, that the conclusions relied on. Because invariant MAIT and iNKT cells could be present, zero-insertion analyses could be partly confounded.

The CDR3 has 19 residues. The ends were cut back, 3 bases at V and 5 bases at J, with 25 bases in the middle. Germline V gene sequence: CDR1 SGHTA, CDR2 FQGTGA. On this clonotype itself: Its antigen is still unknown.

In addition, the sample was reused for a study of yellow fever vaccine responses in identical twins.

The TCR was taken from a woman aged 18-35 years in good health. Sequenced sample: CD4+ T cells sorted from blood. J is TRBJ2-2 and V is TRBV7-3, with D perhaps given as TRBD1 or TRBD2 (6 bases each). CDR3 region: CASSFQEGVAGAQTGELFF. CDR3 coding DNA: TGTGCCAGCAGCTTTCAGGAGGGTGTGGCAGGGGCTCAAACCGGGGAGCTGTTTTTT.